What follows are 10 T cell receptor beta chains derived from one specimen sequenced in a study of cytomegalovirus exposure and HLA in healthy donors. PCR was performed using 60 Vbeta and 13 Jbeta primers. Produced via immunoSEQ multiplex PCR; TCRdb's table is partial and in-frame only. Of about 180,000 clones in the sample, about 77% were seen once. The sample was PBMCs. The receptors shown here come from a man aged 60 to 69 in good health and CMV-seronegative.

This clone has just a few counts. J is TRBJ1-1 and V is TRBV2, with D maybe TRBD1 (6 bases). CDR3 size: 15 residues. V was pared by 2 bases and J by 1 base, with 11 bases between. Germline-derived CDR1 and CDR2 are SNHLY and FYNNEI. For the CDR3, the DNA is TGTGCCAGCAGTGAAACGGGGGGCTGGAACACTGAAGCTTTCTTT. Its translation: CASSETGGWNTEAFF.

The chain links TRBV28 to TRBJ2-5, with D maybe TRBD1 (5 bases). CDR3 size: 13 residues. Deletions cut 6 bases from V and 3 bases from J, with 11 bases between. Germline V gene data show CDR1 as MDHEN and CDR2 as SYDVKM. CDR3 in DNA: TGTGCCAGCAGCCGACAGATTAAAGAGACCCAGTACTTC. Its translation is CASSRQIKETQYF.

This sequence joins TRBV9 and TRBJ1-5; 7 nucleotides match TRBD1. The junction had 5 bases not matched to a gene; V was cut back by 2 bases and J by 3 bases. The CDR3 is 15 amino acids. Germline V gives CDR1 SGDLS, CDR2 YYNGEE. This chain's CDR3 is CASSVGTADNQPQHF. CDR3 DNA sequence: TGTGCCAGCAGCGTCGGGACAGCCGACAATCAGCCCCAGCATTTT. Using reference TRBV9 and TRBJ1-5 for the parts outside the CDR3, the full variable domain is DSGVTQTPKHLITATGQRVTLRCSPRSGDLSVYWYQQSLDQGLQFLIQYYNGEERAKGNILERFSAQQFPDLHSELNLSSLELGDSALYFCASSVGTADNQPQHFGDGTRLSIL.

The chain links TRBV2 to TRBJ2-7; maybe TRBD2 (6 bases). Per the germline V gene, CDR1 is SNHLY and CDR2 is FYNNEI. The CDR3 length is 12 residues. Deletions cut 6 bases from V and 2 bases from J, with 8 bases between. The CDR3 loop reads CASRRGTYEQYF. CDR3 in DNA: TGTGCCAGCAGGCGGGGAACCTACGAGCAGTACTTC.

This chain uses TRBV7-8 with TRBJ2-7, with TRBD2 matching over 8 bases. Looked up from germline, CDR1 is SGHVS and CDR2 is FQNEAQ. J was trimmed by 5 bases and V by 9 bases; bases with no gene match: 9. The CDR3 runs 13 residues. The CDR3 DNA is TGTGCCAGTAAGGCGAGCGGGAGCGACGAGCAGTACTTC. It codes for CASKASGSDEQYF. The full variable domain, rest sourced from reference TRBV7-8 and TRBJ2-7, is GAGVSQSPRYKVAKRGQDVALRCDPISGHVSLFWYQQALGQGPEFLTYFQNEAQLDKSGLPSDRFFAERPEGSVSTLKIQRTQQEDSAVYLCASKASGSDEQYFGPGTRLTVT.

The chain employs TRBV5-1 and TRBJ1-1, with 10 positions matching TRBD1. The CDR3 covers 16 residues. V lost 4 bases, J lost 0 bases, and 6 bases stayed unmatched. In germline, CDR1 is SGHRS, CDR2 YFSETQ. The CDR3 DNA reads TGCGCCAGCAGCCCCCGACAGGGGGCCCTGAACACTGAAGCTTTCTTT. This translates into CASSPRQGALNTEAFF.

This chain uses TRBV5-4 with TRBJ2-5; 9 bases agree with TRBD1. In germline, CDR1 is SGHNT, CDR2 YYREEE (reference sequence). V trimming: 2 bases; J trimming: 7 bases; junction bases outside the gene matches: 9. This CDR3 is 15 amino acids long. CDR3 coding DNA: TGTGCCAGCAGCTTCCCTGGACAGGGGACGGTGACCCAGTACTTC. This codes for CASSFPGQGTVTQYF.

Comment on this clone: At one boundary the junction diverges from the germline segment, which might be a read error. CDR3 sequence (DNA): TGTTCCAGCAGCGCGTCCTCAGGGGTTATCAGGGACACTGAAGCTTTCTTT. Protein product: CSSSASSGVIRDTEAFF. This rearrangement joins TRBV7-9 to TRBJ1-1; D possibly corresponds to TRBD1 (6 bases). CDR3 length: 17 residues. Germline CDR1 is SEHNR and CDR2 is FQNEAQ (reference sequence).

The rearrangement uses TRBV19 and TRBJ1-2; 12 positions agree with TRBD1. The CDR3 runs to 18 residues. Germline trimming cut 5 bases from V and 3 bases from J; bases unmatched to any gene: 13. CDR1 is LNHDA and CDR2 is SQIVND in the germline V gene (reference sequence). In DNA, the CDR3 is TGTGCCAGTAGTCCAATACGGGACAGGGGGCGGTTGGACTATGGCTACACCTTC. Translation gives CASSPIRDRGRLDYGYTF.

The rearrangement links TRBV15 to TRBJ2-3; 10 nucleotides align to TRBD2. Trimming took 0 bases from V and 2 from J; bases not matched to a gene: 11. This CDR3 is built from 19 residues. Germline CDR1 and CDR2: LNHNV and YYDKDF (reference sequence). CDR3 amino acids: CATSRDFSERGGYTDTQYF. CDR3 in DNA: TGTGCCACCAGCAGAGATTTTTCTGAGCGGGGGGGTTACACAGATACGCAGTATTTT.